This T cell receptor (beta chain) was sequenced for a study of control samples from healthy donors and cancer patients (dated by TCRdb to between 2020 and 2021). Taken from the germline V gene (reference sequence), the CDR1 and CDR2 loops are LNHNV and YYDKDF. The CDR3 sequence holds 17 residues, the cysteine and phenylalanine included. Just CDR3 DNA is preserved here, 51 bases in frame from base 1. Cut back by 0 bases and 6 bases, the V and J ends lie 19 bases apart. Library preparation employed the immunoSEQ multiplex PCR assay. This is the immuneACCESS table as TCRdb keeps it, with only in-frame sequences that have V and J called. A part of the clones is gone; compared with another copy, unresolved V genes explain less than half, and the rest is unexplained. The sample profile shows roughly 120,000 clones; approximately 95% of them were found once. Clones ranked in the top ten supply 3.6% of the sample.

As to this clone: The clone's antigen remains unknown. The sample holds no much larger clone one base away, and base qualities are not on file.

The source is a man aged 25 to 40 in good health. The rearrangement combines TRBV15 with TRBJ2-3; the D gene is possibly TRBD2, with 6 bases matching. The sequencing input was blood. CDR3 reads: CATSREAAGPTRDTQYF. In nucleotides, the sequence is TGTGCCACCAGCAGAGAGGCGGCGGGACCTACTAGGGATACGCAGTATTTT.